This TCR beta chain was profiled in a study of neurological immune-mediated disorders (dated by TCRdb to between 2017 and 2020). For the study in its entirety: The study compared peripheral blood TCR-beta repertoires of HTLV-I-associated myelopathy (HAM/TSP) patients, multiple sclerosis patients and healthy controls using UMI-based sequencing. The 106 TCR-beta libraries covered PBMC samples along with longitudinal samples, technical triplicates, and paired sorted CD4+ and CD8+ T-cell subsets. Technical triplicate libraries were sequenced so that the variability in frequency of each individual clone could be precisely calculated. The cohort was made up of about 66 subjects, consisting of 15 or so HAM/TSP patients, 35 or so multiple sclerosis patients and around 20 healthy controls. The paper's findings and limits, for the study overall: No identical CDR3 amino acid sequences were shared among expanded clones across subjects, suggesting private TCR-beta repertoires in all groups. TCR clonal expansion was highest in HAM/TSP patients and lowest in MS patients, with MS patients falling below even healthy controls.

The time point label, as the study defines it: technical triplicate 1. Libraries from unsorted PBMCs were made from 2 million PBMCs kept in RNAlater at -80 degrees C until RNA extraction. Peripheral blood was subjected to Ficoll-Hypaque density gradient centrifugation to isolate PBMCs, which were then cryopreserved in liquid nitrogen. cDNA synthesis used template-switch 5'RACE with a primer carrying a 10-nucleotide random unique molecular identifier tagging each TCR transcript. Over 170 million TCR-beta sequences, covering 15-18 subjects, were produced in each sequencing run. The RNeasy kit was used for extraction of total RNA. TCR-beta VDJ regions were amplified with primers for the TCR constant region and the 5'RACE anchor, using the KAPA Real-time Library Amplification kit. A first PCR added sample indexes and Illumina adaptors, after which a second PCR increased the library yield. The roughly 650 bp TCR product was size-selected on a 2% E-gel SizeSelection system after Ampure bead purification. Before pooling, library quality was checked on a Bioanalyzer, concentration was measured with Qubit, and libraries were quantified with the Kapa Library Quantification kit. An Illumina HiSeq 2500 was used to sequence the libraries paired-end at 2 x 150 bp. To increase sequence diversity, about 24-32% phiX was spiked into each library pool. Processing in the source paper ran as follows. Quality-filtered reads were processed with the UMI-based MiGEC pipeline, and over 75% of raw TCR sequences were removed by the MiGEC pipeline during error correction. IMGT germline references were used for aligning VDJ genes, and each clonotype was defined as a unique CDR3 amino acid sequence together with its V-J genes. Clonal expansion, Shannon diversity and CDR3 relatedness were evaluated with VDJtools (CalcPairwiseDistances, ClusterSamples), while phylogenetic trees were built in CLCbio workbench. Using coefficient-of-variation modelling across technical triplicates, the study counted a clone as expanded if it had at least 8 unique UMIs. TCRdb passed the public sequencing reads through fastp at Q25 and MiXCR, retaining productive beta sequences. Identical CDR3 proteins give one entry, which carries the most common genes and DNA. The V and J calls were not made by the authors but by TCRdb's processing. Counted in this sample were roughly 41,000 distinct CDR3 sequences; around 10% of them appeared once. 3% to 5% of the sample comes from the top ten.

This clonotype was counted many times. What this receptor recognizes is not known. An end of the junction differs from the germline gene, which may be a read error. Counted from cysteine to phenylalanine, this CDR3 has 15 amino acids. Of the read, only the CDR3 DNA is kept; its 45 bases are in frame from base 1. The germline V gene encodes CDR1 LNHDA and CDR2 SQIVND (reference sequence). The sample comprised PBMCs. The chain uses TRBV19 and TRBJ2-3; no confident D gene assignment can be made. The sequence came from a man in his 60s with HTLV-1-associated myelopathy (HAM/TSP). The CDR3 protein sequence reads: CASTIGGRLTDTQYF. The DNA sequence follows: TGTGCCAGTACTATAGGCGGCAGACTCACAGATACGCAGTATTTT. Full variable domain (CDR3 extended with the reference TRBV19 and TRBJ2-3 proteins): DGGITQSPKYLFRKEGQNVTLSCEQNLNHDAMYWYRQDPGQGLRLIYYSQIVNDFQKGDIAEGYSVSREKKESFPLTVTSAQKNPTAFYLCASTIGGRLTDTQYFGPGTRLTVL.